The rows below give T cell receptor beta chains drawn from one sample of a study of blood T cell repertoires in COVID-19. Only in-frame clones appear in the TCRdb table, and some are missing; sequencing was by immunoSEQ multiplex PCR. The data hold 200,000 to 250,000 clones, with more than 75% observed a single time. Sequences were obtained from peripheral blood. These receptors all stem from a man in his forties with acute or convalescent COVID-19. Each CDR3 is given with its conserved first and last residue. The order of the fields is D gene, clone size, J gene, CDR3 length, V gene, CDR3 DNA, CDR3 protein. D genes are given only for firm matches. Size is stated for part of the rows, as once, few or many counts, or as a class when the clone is expanded.

TRBD1 once TRBJ2-5 16 TRBV5-8 TGTGCCAGCAGCTCAACGGGACAGGGGGCGCGGAAGACCCAGTACTTC CASSSTGQGARKTQYF
TRBD1 few TRBJ1-2 14 TRBV18 TGTGCCAGCTCACCGGGACAGGAATTCTATGGCTACACCTTC CASSPGQEFYGYTF
. . TRBJ1-4 14 TRBV6-6 TGTGCCAGCAGTTACCTTAATGGGGGGGAAAAACTGTTTTTT CASSYLNGGEKLFF
. . TRBJ1-1 16 TRBV5-1 TGCGCCAGCAGCCCGAGGGGGGGGCCGGGTAACACTGAAGCTTTCTTT CASSPRGGPGNTEAFF
. . TRBJ2-5 14 TRBV5-4 TGTGCCAGCAGCTTGGGACAAACCCAAGAGACCCAGTACTTC CASSLGQTQETQYF
TRBD2 . TRBJ2-1 15 TRBV5-1 TGCGCCAGCAGCTTGGTAGCGGGGGGCCTAAATGAGCAGTTCTTC CASSLVAGGLNEQFF
TRBD2 . TRBJ2-2 17 TRBV4-3 TGCGCCAGCAGCCAAGATCCCCTAGCGGGAGGTGCCGGGGAGCTGTTTTTT CASSQDPLAGGAGELFF
TRBD1 . TRBJ2-1 15 TRBV7-9 TGTGCCAGCAGCTTATCTTGGGACAGGACGGATGAGCAGTTCTTC CASSLSWDRTDEQFF
TRBD1 . TRBJ1-4 14 TRBV20-1 TGCAGTGCTAGTGGGGACAGCAGGAATGAAAAACTGTTTTTT CSASGDSRNEKLFF
TRBD1 . TRBJ2-5 14 TRBV27 TGTGCCAGCAGTACCAGACAGGGACGGGAGACCCAGTACTTC CASSTRQGRETQYF
. . TRBJ1-2 15 TRBV5-1 TGCGCCAGCAGATATGAACCCGGGATCCCCTATGGCTACACCTTC CASRYEPGIPYGYTF
TRBD1 . TRBJ2-1 14 TRBV6-5 TGTGCCAGCCTAATAGGGGGCGCCCACAATGAGCAGTTCTTC CASLIGGAHNEQFF
TRBD1 . TRBJ2-7 13 TRBV6-5 TGTGCCAGCAGGGGGACAGGGCGCGGCGAGCAGTACTTC CASRGTGRGEQYF
. few TRBJ1-6 15 TRBV6-5 TGTGCCAGCAGCAGGGGCAGGGGTAGGGATTCACCCCTCCACTTT CASSRGRGRDSPLHF
. . TRBJ2-2 11 TRBV6-5 TGTGCCAGCAGCACGGTCGGGGAGCTGTTTTTT CASSTVGELFF
. . TRBJ2-5 14 TRBV6-2/TRBV6-3 TGTGCCAGCAGTTACTCGATAGCGAGGGAGACCCAGTACTTC CASSYSIARETQYF
. . TRBJ1-2 16 TRBV5-6 TGTGCCAGCAGCTTGGACCGGAGGGCGGGGGTCTATGGCTACACCTTC CASSLDRRAGVYGYTF
TRBD1 few TRBJ1-1 15 TRBV28 TGTGCCAGCAGAGGGACAGACAATAGTCACACTGAAGCTTTCTTT CASRGTDNSHTEAFF
TRBD1 few TRBJ1-5 15 TRBV7-2 TGTGCCAGCAGCTTACAGGGACAGGGAGGCCAGCCCCAGCATTTT CASSLQGQGGQPQHF
TRBD2 . TRBJ2-1 14 TRBV7-2 TGTGCCAGCAGCGCCTTCGGGACTAGGAATGAGCAGTTCTTC CASSAFGTRNEQFF
. . TRBJ1-4 16 TRBV13 TGTGCCAGCAGCGGACTCGAAAGCTTAACTAATGAAAAACTGTTTTTT CASSGLESLTNEKLFF
. . TRBJ2-1 14 TRBV2 TGTGCCAGCAGTGAAGCGCAGGGGCGGAATGAGCAGTTCTTC CASSEAQGRNEQFF
TRBD2 . TRBJ2-3 16 TRBV4-2 TGTGCCAGCAGCCCTAGCGGGGGGGCCCGGGAAGATACGCAGTATTTT CASSPSGGAREDTQYF
. . TRBJ1-3 15 TRBV28 TGTGCCAGCAGTCCCGGAGACAGTTTTGGAAACACCATATATTTT CASSPGDSFGNTIYF
. . TRBJ1-3 13 TRBV3-1/TRBV3-2 TGTGCCAGCAGCCTGGCGCTTACCGGGGGCATATATTTT CASSLALTGGIYF
TRBD1 . TRBJ1-1 17 TRBV30 TGTGCCTGGAGTGTACCAGCCGACAGGGGGCTGAGGGTTGAAGCTTTCTTT CAWSVPADRGLRVEAFF
TRBD1 once TRBJ2-3 15 TRBV29-1 TGCAGCGTTACCTCCGGGACAGGGAGGGCAGATACGCAGTATTTT CSVTSGTGRADTQYF